One sample yielded the 12 T cell receptor beta chains listed below, sequenced in a study of T cells after yellow fever vaccination. TCRdb re-derived calls from the 5' RACE reads in MiXCR, one entry per CDR3 protein. The sample lists hundreds of thousands of distinct CDR3 sequences; 21% were seen once. Source: PBMCs, taken approximately 20 days after the first yellow fever vaccination. These receptors were collected from a man aged 18 to 30 who received the YFV17D yellow fever vaccine.

The V call is TRBV5-1, the J call TRBJ1-3; D uncertain. This CDR3 has 14 residues. CDR1 is SGHRS, CDR2 YFSETQ, per germline. V lost 0 bases and J lost 3, with 7 bases in between. The CDR3 is CASSLGVGGNTIYF. CDR3 coding DNA: TGCGCCAGCAGCTTGGGGGTAGGTGGAAACACCATATATTTT.

This chain uses TRBV20-1 with TRBJ2-1; 9 nucleotides match TRBD2. Looked up from germline, CDR1 is DFQATT and CDR2 is SNEGSKA (reference sequence). This CDR3 comprises 18 residues. V lost 0 bases to trimming and J lost 4 bases; unmatched junction nucleotides: 13. The CDR3 loop is CSARDPMAGGPTYNEQFF. DNA of the CDR3: TGCAGTGCTAGAGATCCTATGGCGGGGGGGCCTACTTACAATGAGCAGTTCTTC.

The chain links TRBV5-1 to TRBJ2-5; TRBD1 might be the D (7 bases). Germline lookup yields CDR1 SGHRS and CDR2 YFSETQ. V dropped 4 bases and J dropped 5 bases, with 12 bases sitting between them. The CDR3 covers 13 residues. This CDR3 reads CASSVRGAETQYF. As DNA, the CDR3 is TGCGCCAGCAGCGTCAGGGGGGCGGAGACCCAGTACTTC.

This chain links TRBV19 with TRBJ2-1; 7 bases align to TRBD1. CDR1 is LNHDA and CDR2 is SQIVND in the germline V gene (reference sequence). The V and J ends lost 5 bases and 0 bases, in that order; junction bases with no gene match: 4. This CDR3 region has 15 residues. The CDR3 sequence is CASSGQASSYNEQFF. DNA for the CDR3: TGTGCCAGTAGTGGACAGGCCAGCTCCTACAATGAGCAGTTCTTC.

The chain combines TRBV3-1 with TRBJ1-5; 7 bases agree with TRBD1. Germline loops: CDR1 LGHDT, CDR2 YNNKEL (reference sequence). V lost 2 bases, J lost 6 bases, and 4 bases stayed unmatched. This CDR3 spans 14 amino acids. The CDR3 DNA sequence: TGTGCCAGCAGCCAACGCAGGGGGACTCAGCCCCAGCATTTT. Translating it yields CASSQRRGTQPQHF.

V and J are TRBV9 and TRBJ1-6; D gene unclear. V lost 0 bases and J 8 bases, leaving 12 bases between the germline ends. CDR1 SGDLS and CDR2 YYNGEE come from the germline V gene. This CDR3 spans 15 amino acids. CDR3: CASSVDPDRDSPLHF. CDR3 coding DNA: TGTGCCAGCAGCGTAGATCCGGACCGAGATTCACCCCTCCACTTT.

CDR3: CSARDYRGADTQYF. The CDR3 nucleotides are TGCAGTGCTAGAGATTACAGGGGCGCAGATACGCAGTATTTT. The J gene is TRBJ2-3, the V gene TRBV20-1; 7 bases map to TRBD1. CDR1 and CDR2 from the germline V gene are DFQATT and SNEGSKA (reference sequence). Unmatched junction bases numbered 4, after V lost 0 bases and J lost 4 bases. The CDR3 is made up of 14 amino acids.

V usage is TRBV9 and J usage is TRBJ2-3, with 7 bases identical to TRBD1. V dropped 0 bases and J dropped 5; count of bases not matched to a gene: 6. The CDR3 has 15 amino acids. CDR1 is SGDLS, CDR2 YYNGEE, per germline. The CDR3 reads CASSVAGRGIDTQYF. CDR3 bases: TGTGCCAGCAGCGTAGCAGGCAGGGGGATAGATACGCAGTATTTT.

The V and J genes are TRBV5-8 and TRBJ1-6; D is perhaps TRBD1 (6 bases). Trimming removed 1 base at V and 2 bases at J, with 13 bases between. Germline-derived CDR1 and CDR2 are SGHTS and YDEGEE. This CDR3 is built from 17 residues. Here the CDR3 reads CASSLLGGQTYNSPLHF. For the CDR3, the DNA is TGTGCCAGCAGCTTGCTCGGGGGGCAAACCTATAATTCACCCCTCCACTTT.

At least ten counts were recorded for this clonotype. The J gene is TRBJ1-2, the V gene TRBV5-1; D is ambiguous. The CDR3 extends over 12 amino acids. Trimming cost V 4 bases and J 5 bases, with 9 bases left between them. Germline CDR1 reads SGHRS; CDR2 reads YFSETQ. The CDR3 region is CASSDGGYGYTF. CDR3 DNA sequence: TGCGCCAGCAGCGACGGAGGTTATGGCTACACCTTC. Variable domain in full (rest from reference TRBV5-1 and TRBJ1-2): KAGVTQTPRYLIKTRGQQVTLSCSPISGHRSVSWYQQTPGQGLQFLFEYFSETQRNKGNFPGRFSGRQFSNSRSEMNVSTLELGDSALYLCASSDGGYGYTFGSGTRLTVV.

The V gene is TRBV7-2, the J gene TRBJ2-5; 8 positions match TRBD2. CDR1 and CDR2 from the germline V gene are SGHTA and FQGNSA. This CDR3 contains 17 residues. The V segment lost 1 base and the J segment 0 bases; nucleotides outside the gene matches: 7. The CDR3 DNA sequence: TGTGCCAGCAGCTTAGGGGCTCCGGGGGGGTACCAAGAGACCCAGTACTTC. Protein product: CASSLGAPGGYQETQYF.

V and J are TRBV7-9 and TRBJ1-4; a possible D gene is TRBD1 (5 bases). The germline V gene encodes CDR1 SEHNR and CDR2 FQNEAQ (reference sequence). Trimming cost V 3 bases and J 3 bases, with 11 bases left between them. The CDR3 is made up of 15 amino acids. CDR3 in amino acids: CASSFPGKANEKLFF. Here the CDR3 DNA reads TGTGCCAGCAGCTTCCCAGGGAAGGCTAATGAAAAACTGTTTTTT.